The 27 T cell receptor beta chains below come from one sample, sequenced in a study of cytomegalovirus exposure and HLA in healthy donors. The PCR contained 60 Vbeta and 13 Jbeta primers. Produced via immunoSEQ multiplex PCR; TCRdb's table is partial and in-frame only. The repertoire holds about 140,000 clones, with more than 70% as singletons. The sample consisted of PBMCs. The receptors originated from a male donor in good health and CMV-seropositive.

The chain recombines TRBV7-8 with TRBJ2-5; 12 nucleotides agree with TRBD1. The CDR3 has 18 amino acids. The germline gives CDR1 SGHVS, CDR2 FQNEAQ. V trimming: 0 bases; J trimming: 0 bases; junction bases outside the gene matches: 5. In DNA, the CDR3 is TGTGCCAGCAGCTTAGCGGGGACAGGGGGCCCGTACCAAGAGACCCAGTACTTC. Protein sequence: CASSLAGTGGPYQETQYF.

The chain joins TRBV2 to TRBJ2-5, with a tentative D call TRBD1 (5 bases). Germline CDR1 and CDR2: SNHLY and FYNNEI. V lost 3 bases to trimming and J lost 0 bases, with 11 bases between them. There are 15 residues in the CDR3. The CDR3 DNA reads as TGTGCCAGCAGTGAGGGGCGGCAAGACCAAGAGACCCAGTACTTC. Its protein product is CASSEGRQDQETQYF.

The gene calls are TRBV19 and TRBJ1-5; TRBD1 matches 8 bases. Per germline, CDR1 LNHDA and CDR2 SQIVND (reference sequence). V was pared by 8 bases and J by 4 bases, with 10 bases of the junction left unmatched. The CDR3 spans 15 residues. The CDR3 nucleotides are TGTGCCAGTGCGACAGGGGCGATGGTGAATCAGCCCCAGCATTTT. This translates into CASATGAMVNQPQHF.

V gene TRBV9 combines with J gene TRBJ1-1; 8 positions match TRBD1. Germline V lookup: CDR1 SGDLS, CDR2 YYNGEE. J was trimmed by 1 base and V by 3 bases; bases with no gene match: 8. The CDR3 has 16 residues. The CDR3 DNA follows: TGTGCCAGCAGCGATGGACAGGGAGGTGAGAACACTGAAGCTTTCTTT. It encodes CASSDGQGGENTEAFF.

This clone was seen once. The chain links TRBV6-5 to TRBJ2-7; no clear D gene. Germline V gene sequence: CDR1 MNHEY, CDR2 SVGAGI. The V gene lost 6 bases and the J gene lost 3 bases, with 15 bases spanning the gap. The CDR3 loop spans 14 amino acids. CDR3 region: CASRETFSHYEQYF. The CDR3 DNA follows: TGTGCCAGCAGAGAGACATTCTCTCACTACGAGCAGTACTTC.

The V and J genes are TRBV28 and TRBJ2-7; 10 nucleotides align to TRBD2. With 7 bases clipped from V and 5 bases from J, the junction kept 14 bases outside the gene matches. The germline gives CDR1 MDHEN, CDR2 SYDVKM. This CDR3 is built from 16 residues. The CDR3: CASTGSGRGLKNEQYF. The DNA for the CDR3 is TGTGCCAGCACGGGCAGCGGGAGGGGGTTAAAGAACGAGCAGTACTTC.

The chain combines TRBV2 with TRBJ2-7, with TRBD1 matching over 7 bases. The CDR3 sequence is 13 residues long. V gave up 6 bases and J gave up 5 bases; unmatched junction bases: 7. Germline CDR1 is SNHLY and CDR2 is FYNNEI. The CDR3 loop reads CASSGHRGDEQYF. The DNA for the CDR3 is TGTGCCAGCAGCGGACACAGGGGCGACGAGCAGTACTTC. Together with reference TRBV2 and TRBJ2-7, the CDR3 gives the full variable domain: EPEVTQTPSHQVTQMGQEVILRCVPISNHLYFYWYRQILGQKVEFLVSFYNNEISEKSEIFDDQFSVERPDGSNFTLKIRSTKLEDSAMYFCASSGHRGDEQYFGPGTRLTVT.

The V call is TRBV19, the J call TRBJ1-1; D is perhaps TRBD1 (6 bases). Germline CDR1 LNHDA, CDR2 SQIVND (reference sequence). This CDR3 spans 12 amino acids. Trimming left V 2 bases short and J 6 bases short, with 7 bases between. The DNA of the CDR3 is TGTGCCAGTAGTATAAGGGGGTCTGAAGCTTTCTTT. Its protein product is CASSIRGSEAFF.

V gene TRBV6-6 combines with J gene TRBJ2-1, with D maybe TRBD2 (5 bases). The CDR3 spans 15 residues. The germline V and J ends were trimmed by 2 bases and 9 bases, with 17 bases remaining between them. Germline assignment: CDR1 MNHNY and CDR2 SVGAGI (reference sequence). DNA for the CDR3: TGTGCCAGCAGTTACGCCCTGAACGTGGGGAGTGAGCAGTTCTTC. Its translation is CASSYALNVGSEQFF.

This rearrangement joins TRBV27 to TRBJ2-4; a possible D gene is TRBD1 (5 bases). This CDR3 comprises 15 residues. The ends were cut back, 6 bases at V and 5 bases at J, with 17 bases in the middle. Germline V lookup: CDR1 MNHEY, CDR2 SMNVEV (reference sequence). CDR3 nucleotides: TGTGCCAGCAGCTGGGGCACGAACCGGGAAAACATTCAGTACTTC. Protein sequence: CASSWGTNRENIQYF.

This clone has a single count. V is TRBV5-8 and J is TRBJ1-1; perhaps TRBD1 as D (5 bases). This CDR3 comprises 12 residues. Trimming left V 0 bases short and J 11 bases short, with 11 bases between. CDR1 is SGHTS, CDR2 YDEGEE, per germline. The CDR3 region has the DNA TGTGCCAGCAGCTTGGCCGGGGGGGACGCTTTCTTT. It specifies CASSLAGGDAFF.

V usage is TRBV6-5 and J usage is TRBJ2-6, with unresolved D. Germline V lookup: CDR1 MNHEY, CDR2 SVGAGI. This CDR3 spans 15 amino acids. V gave up 0 bases and J gave up 1 base, with 4 bases separating them. In DNA, the CDR3 is TGTGCCAGCAGTTACTCGTTATCTGGGGCCAACGTCCTGACTTTC. As protein: CASSYSLSGANVLTF.

The rearrangement joins TRBV11-2 to TRBJ2-1; D perhaps matches TRBD2 (6 bases). The CDR3 loop spans 15 amino acids. The germline V gene encodes CDR1 SGHAT and CDR2 FQNNGV. Trimming cost V 0 bases and J 6 bases, with 12 bases left between them. This chain's CDR3 is CASSLEPGASNEQFF. CDR3 DNA sequence: TGTGCCAGCAGCTTAGAACCGGGAGCCTCCAATGAGCAGTTCTTC.

This chain uses TRBV18 with TRBJ1-2; no reliable D call. Deletions cut 0 bases from V and 0 bases from J, with 5 bases between. This CDR3 has 14 amino acids. Germline V gives CDR1 KGHSH, CDR2 LQKENI. The CDR3 here is CASSPPRANYGYTF. CDR3 sequence (DNA): TGTGCCAGCTCACCACCGCGGGCTAACTATGGCTACACCTTC.

This clone was seen once. V and J are TRBV6-5 and TRBJ2-1; TRBD2 matches at 12 bases. Per the germline V gene, CDR1 is MNHEY and CDR2 is SVGAGI. This CDR3 has 15 amino acids. The V gene end was trimmed by 5 bases and the J gene end by 12 bases; junction bases not matched to a gene: 11. CDR3 coding DNA: TGTGCCAGCAGTGTACCGGGACTAGCGGGCGGGGGGCAGTTCTTC. Encoded protein: CASSVPGLAGGGQFF.

The rearrangement uses TRBV6-5 and TRBJ2-7; D uncertain. From germline, CDR1 is MNHEY and CDR2 SVGAGI. The CDR3 length is 14 residues. Trimming cost V 0 bases and J 2 bases, with 8 bases left between them. The CDR3: CASSYSQSAYEQYF. The CDR3 region has the DNA TGTGCCAGCAGTTACTCGCAGTCCGCCTACGAGCAGTACTTC.

The rearrangement links TRBV6-4 to TRBJ2-2, with D possibly TRBD1 on 6 matching bases. The V and J ends lost 8 bases and 4 bases respectively, with 20 bases between them. CDR3 length: 16 amino acids. Germline CDR1 and CDR2: MRHNA and SNTAGT. The CDR3: CASRDKGKRRTGELFF. CDR3 DNA sequence: TGTGCCAGCCGGGACAAGGGGAAGCGGCGCACCGGGGAGCTGTTTTTT.

The chain employs TRBV27 and TRBJ1-5; D is unclear. The germline CDR1 and CDR2 sequences are MNHEY and SMNVEV (reference sequence). The CDR3 has 16 residues. V was clipped by 6 bases and J by 3 bases, with 18 bases between them. The CDR3 sequence: CASSRNPGEYNQPQHF. In DNA form, the CDR3 reads TGTGCCAGCAGCCGAAACCCCGGGGAGTACAATCAGCCCCAGCATTTT.

The rearrangement joins TRBV5-1 to TRBJ2-5; TRBD2 matches 9 bases. This CDR3 is 13 amino acids long. Looked up from germline, CDR1 is SGHRS and CDR2 is YFSETQ. The V segment lost 4 bases and the J segment 4 bases; nucleotides outside the gene matches: 2. The CDR3 DNA reads as TGCGCCAGCAGCCCGACTAGCGGAGAGACCCAGTACTTC. Translated, it gives CASSPTSGETQYF.

V and J are TRBV13 and TRBJ2-1, with 9 bases matching TRBD2. CDR3 size: 16 residues. J gave up 9 bases and V 5 bases, and 14 bases lay outside the gene matches. Germline V gene data show CDR1 as PRHDT and CDR2 as FYEKMQ (reference sequence). DNA of the CDR3: TGTGCCAGCAGCGGCCCGACTAGCGGAAACCGGGCTGAGCAGTTCTTC. This translates into CASSGPTSGNRAEQFF.

This sequence joins TRBV5-1 and TRBJ2-5; perhaps TRBD2 as D (5 bases). In germline, CDR1 is SGHRS, CDR2 YFSETQ. The V and J ends lost 0 bases and 4 bases respectively, with 16 bases between them. The CDR3 runs to 16 residues. CDR3 amino acids: CASSLGPGSGGETQYF. CDR3 coding DNA: TGCGCCAGCAGCTTGGGCCCCGGGTCTGGAGGAGAGACCCAGTACTTC.

The chain has TRBV27 and TRBJ2-1, with 9 bases that match TRBD1. The CDR3 extends over 14 amino acids. Germline CDR1 MNHEY, CDR2 SMNVEV (reference sequence). J gave up 6 bases and V 2 bases, and 2 bases lay outside the gene matches. CDR3 bases: TGTGCCAGCAGTTTAGTGGGACAGGGCAATGAGCAGTTCTTC. As protein: CASSLVGQGNEQFF.

V gene TRBV19 combines with J gene TRBJ1-1; perhaps TRBD1 as D (6 bases). The CDR3 runs to 13 residues. V was clipped by 3 bases and J by 5 bases, with 10 bases between them. Germline loops: CDR1 LNHDA, CDR2 SQIVND (reference sequence). CDR3 residues: CASSISRGTEAFF. As DNA, the CDR3 is TGTGCCAGTAGTATTAGCAGGGGAACTGAAGCTTTCTTT.

The V and J genes are TRBV7-6 and TRBJ2-7; D is perhaps TRBD2 (6 bases). This CDR3 has 17 amino acids. Trimming pared 1 base from V and 5 bases from J, leaving 21 bases between. Per the germline V gene, CDR1 is SGHVS and CDR2 is FNYEAQ. The CDR3 DNA follows: TGTGCCAGCAGCTTAGAAGGAGGGGAACGGGCGAGGAACGAGCAGTACTTC. Translation: CASSLEGGERARNEQYF.

The chain employs TRBV7-9 and TRBJ1-5, with 9 bases lining up with TRBD1. The ends lost 4 bases at V and 2 bases at J; junction bases unmatched: 3. The CDR3 spans 15 residues. Germline-derived CDR1 and CDR2 are SEHNR and FQNEAQ (reference sequence). For the CDR3, the DNA is TGTGCCAGCAGCTCCCGGACAGGGGGCAATCAGCCCCAGCATTTT. Translation gives CASSSRTGGNQPQHF.

The chain carries TRBV9 and TRBJ1-3; D gene uncertain. This CDR3 comprises 13 residues. Trimming removed 4 bases from V and 2 bases from J, with 7 bases in between. Germline CDR1 SGDLS, CDR2 YYNGEE. CDR3 in amino acids: CASSTSAGNTIYF. CDR3 DNA sequence: TGTGCCAGCAGCACCAGCGCTGGAAACACCATATATTTT. The whole variable domain, filled in from reference TRBV9 and TRBJ1-3, reads DSGVTQTPKHLITATGQRVTLRCSPRSGDLSVYWYQQSLDQGLQFLIQYYNGEERAKGNILERFSAQQFPDLHSELNLSSLELGDSALYFCASSTSAGNTIYFGEGSWLTVV.

CDR3 loop: CASSPTQGSYEQYF. In nucleotides, the CDR3 is TGTGCCAGCAGCCCGACGCAGGGCTCCTACGAGCAGTACTTC. The genes are TRBV7-9 and TRBJ2-7; D is possibly TRBD1 (5 bases). V was clipped by 5 bases and J by 0 bases, with 11 bases between them. This CDR3 spans 14 amino acids. The germline V gene has CDR1 SEHNR and CDR2 FQNEAQ (reference sequence).